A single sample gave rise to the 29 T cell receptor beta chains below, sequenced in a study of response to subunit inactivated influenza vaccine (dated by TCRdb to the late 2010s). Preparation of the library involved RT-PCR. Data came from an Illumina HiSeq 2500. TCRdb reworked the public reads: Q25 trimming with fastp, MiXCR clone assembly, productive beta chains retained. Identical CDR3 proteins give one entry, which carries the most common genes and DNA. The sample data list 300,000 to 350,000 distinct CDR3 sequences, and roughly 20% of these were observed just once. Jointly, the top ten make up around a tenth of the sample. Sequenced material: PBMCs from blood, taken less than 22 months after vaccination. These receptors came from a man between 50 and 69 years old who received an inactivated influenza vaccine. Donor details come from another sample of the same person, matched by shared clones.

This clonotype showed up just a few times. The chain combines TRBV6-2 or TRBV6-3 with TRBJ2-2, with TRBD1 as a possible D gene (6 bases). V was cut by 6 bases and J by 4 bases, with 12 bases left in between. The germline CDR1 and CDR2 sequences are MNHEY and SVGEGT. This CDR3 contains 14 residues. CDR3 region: CASSSDSPTGELFF. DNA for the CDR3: TGTGCCAGCAGCTCGGACAGTCCCACCGGGGAGCTGTTTTTT.

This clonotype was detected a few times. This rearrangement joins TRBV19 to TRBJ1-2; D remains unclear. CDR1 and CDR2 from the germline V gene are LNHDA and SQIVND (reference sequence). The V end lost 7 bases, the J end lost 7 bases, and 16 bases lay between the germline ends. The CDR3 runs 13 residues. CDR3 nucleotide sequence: TGTGCCAGTACGGGCTCGCCCCGGGCTGGCTACACCTTC. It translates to CASTGSPRAGYTF.

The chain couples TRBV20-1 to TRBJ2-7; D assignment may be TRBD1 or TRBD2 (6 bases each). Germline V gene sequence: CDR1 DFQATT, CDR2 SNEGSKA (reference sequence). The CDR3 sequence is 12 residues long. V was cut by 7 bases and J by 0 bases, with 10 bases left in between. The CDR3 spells CSGRDTSYEQYF. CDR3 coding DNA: TGCAGTGGGCGGGACACCTCCTACGAGCAGTACTTC.

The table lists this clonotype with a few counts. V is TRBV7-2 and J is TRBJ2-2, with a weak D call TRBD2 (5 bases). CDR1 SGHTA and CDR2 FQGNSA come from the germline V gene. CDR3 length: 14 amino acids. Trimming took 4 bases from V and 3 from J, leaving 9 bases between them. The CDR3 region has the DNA TGTGCCAGCAGCTCTCTAGCCGACACCGGGGAGCTGTTTTTT. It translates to CASSSLADTGELFF.

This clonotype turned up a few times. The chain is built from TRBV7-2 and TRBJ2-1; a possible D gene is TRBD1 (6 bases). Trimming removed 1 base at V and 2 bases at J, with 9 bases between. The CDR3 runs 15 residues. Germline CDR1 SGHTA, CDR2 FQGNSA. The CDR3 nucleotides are TGTGCCAGCAGCTTAGGACAGGAGACCTACAATGAGCAGTTCTTC. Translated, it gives CASSLGQETYNEQFF.

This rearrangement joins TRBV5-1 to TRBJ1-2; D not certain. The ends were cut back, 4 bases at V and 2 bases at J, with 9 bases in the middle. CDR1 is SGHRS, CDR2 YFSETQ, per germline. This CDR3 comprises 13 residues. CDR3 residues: CASSPLDNYGYTF. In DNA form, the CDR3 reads TGCGCCAGCAGCCCTCTGGACAACTATGGCTACACCTTC.

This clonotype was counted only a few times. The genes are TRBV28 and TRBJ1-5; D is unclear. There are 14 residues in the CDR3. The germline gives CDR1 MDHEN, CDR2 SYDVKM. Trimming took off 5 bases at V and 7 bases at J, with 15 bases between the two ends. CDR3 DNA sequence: TGTGCCAGCAGTACCCCTATGTCGTGGCAGCCCCAGCATTTT. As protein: CASSTPMSWQPQHF. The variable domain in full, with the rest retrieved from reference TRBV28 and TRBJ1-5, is DVKVTQSSRYLVKRTGEKVFLECVQDMDHENMFWYRQDPGLGLRLIYFSYDVKMKEKGDIPEGYSVSREKKERFSLILESASTNQTSMYLCASSTPMSWQPQHFGDGTRLSIL.

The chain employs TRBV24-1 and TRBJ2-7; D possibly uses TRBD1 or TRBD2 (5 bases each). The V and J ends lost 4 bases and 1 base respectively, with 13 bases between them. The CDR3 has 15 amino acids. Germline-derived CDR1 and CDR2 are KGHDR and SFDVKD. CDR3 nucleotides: TGTGCCACCAGTGAGGGGACCGGGGTATCCTACGAGCAGTACTTC. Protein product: CATSEGTGVSYEQYF.

The CDR3 bases are TGTGCCACCAGCATACAGATTAACACTGAAGCTTTCTTT. Its translation: CATSIQINTEAFF. J is TRBJ1-1 and V is TRBV15; D unresolved. Trimming took off 4 bases at V and 2 bases at J, with 8 bases between the two ends. Per the germline V gene, CDR1 is LNHNV and CDR2 is YYDKDF (reference sequence). CDR3 size: 13 residues.

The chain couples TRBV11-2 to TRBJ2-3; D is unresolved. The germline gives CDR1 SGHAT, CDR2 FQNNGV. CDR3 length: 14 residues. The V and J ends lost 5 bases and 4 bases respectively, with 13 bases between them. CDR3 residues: CASSLSRLSDTQYF. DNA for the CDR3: TGTGCCAGCAGCCTATCCCGCCTTTCAGATACGCAGTATTTT.

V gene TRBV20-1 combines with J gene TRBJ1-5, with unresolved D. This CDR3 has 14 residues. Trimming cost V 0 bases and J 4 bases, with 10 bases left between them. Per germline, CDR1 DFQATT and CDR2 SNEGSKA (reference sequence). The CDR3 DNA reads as TGCAGTGCTAGAGATTTGAAGGTAAATCAGCCCCAGCATTTT. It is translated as CSARDLKVNQPQHF.

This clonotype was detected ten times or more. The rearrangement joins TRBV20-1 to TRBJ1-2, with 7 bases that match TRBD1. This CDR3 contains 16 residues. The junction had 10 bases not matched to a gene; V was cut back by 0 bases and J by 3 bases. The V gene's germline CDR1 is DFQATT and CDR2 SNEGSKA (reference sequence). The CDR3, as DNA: TGCAGTGCTAGAGATCCCCTACAGGGGTATGACTATGGCTACACCTTC. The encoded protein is CSARDPLQGYDYGYTF.

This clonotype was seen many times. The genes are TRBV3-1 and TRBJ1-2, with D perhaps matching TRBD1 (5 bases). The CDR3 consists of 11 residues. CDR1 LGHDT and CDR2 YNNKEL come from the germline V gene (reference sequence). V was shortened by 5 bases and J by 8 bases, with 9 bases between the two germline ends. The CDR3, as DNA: TGTGCCAGCAGCTCTAGGGGAGGCTACACCTTC. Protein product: CASSSRGGYTF.

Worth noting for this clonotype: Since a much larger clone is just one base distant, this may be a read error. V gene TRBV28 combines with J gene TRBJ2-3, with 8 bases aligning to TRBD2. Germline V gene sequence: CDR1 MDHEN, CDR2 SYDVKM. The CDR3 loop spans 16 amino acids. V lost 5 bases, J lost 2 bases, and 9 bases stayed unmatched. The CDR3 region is CASSLEAGGITDTQYF. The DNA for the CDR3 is TGTGCCAGCAGTCTCGAGGCGGGGGGCATCACAGATACGCAGTATTTT. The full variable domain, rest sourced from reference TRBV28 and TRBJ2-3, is DVKVTQSSRYLVKRTGEKVFLECVQDMDHENMFWYRQDPGLGLRLIYFSYDVKMKEKGDIPEGYSVSREKKERFSLILESASTNQTSMYLCASSLEAGGITDTQYFGPGTRLTVL.

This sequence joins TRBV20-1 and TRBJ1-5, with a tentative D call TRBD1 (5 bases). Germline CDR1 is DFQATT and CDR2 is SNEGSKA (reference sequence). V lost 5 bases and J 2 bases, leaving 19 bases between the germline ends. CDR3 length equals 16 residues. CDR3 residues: CSARDSLIGGNQPQHF. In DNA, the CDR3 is TGCAGTGCTCGGGACTCTTTAATCGGAGGCAATCAGCCCCAGCATTTT.

CDR3 sequence (DNA): TGTGCCAGCAGCTCCCCTGCCACTGAAGCTTTCTTT. Translating gives CASSSPATEAFF. The chain couples TRBV7-8 to TRBJ1-1, with D unclear. The CDR3 is 12 residues long. V was clipped by 4 bases and J by 4 bases, with 7 bases between them. Germline CDR1 reads SGHVS; CDR2 reads FQNEAQ.

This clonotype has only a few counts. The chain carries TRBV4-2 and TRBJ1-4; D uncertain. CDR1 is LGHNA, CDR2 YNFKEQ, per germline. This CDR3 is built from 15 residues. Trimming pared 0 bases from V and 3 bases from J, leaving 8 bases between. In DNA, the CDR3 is TGTGCCAGCAGCCAAGAAGAGCAGGCTAATGAAAAACTGTTTTTT. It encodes CASSQEEQANEKLFF.

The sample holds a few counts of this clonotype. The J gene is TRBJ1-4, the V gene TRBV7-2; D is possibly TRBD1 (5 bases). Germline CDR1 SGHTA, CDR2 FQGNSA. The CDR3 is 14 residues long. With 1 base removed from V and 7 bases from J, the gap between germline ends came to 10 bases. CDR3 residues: CASSLGGRGEKLFF. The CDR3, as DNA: TGTGCCAGCAGCTTAGGAGGGAGGGGTGAAAAACTGTTTTTT.

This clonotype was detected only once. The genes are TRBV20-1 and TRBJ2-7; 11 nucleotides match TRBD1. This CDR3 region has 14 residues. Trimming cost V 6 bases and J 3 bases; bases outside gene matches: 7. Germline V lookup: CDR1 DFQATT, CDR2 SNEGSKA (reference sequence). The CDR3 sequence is CSATGGTGGYEQYF. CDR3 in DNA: TGCAGTGCCACGGGCGGGACAGGGGGCTACGAGCAGTACTTC.

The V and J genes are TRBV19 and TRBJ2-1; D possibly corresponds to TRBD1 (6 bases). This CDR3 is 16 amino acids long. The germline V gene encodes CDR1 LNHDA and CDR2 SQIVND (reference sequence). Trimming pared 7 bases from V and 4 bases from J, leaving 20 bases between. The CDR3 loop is CASTKGVTPSYNEQFF. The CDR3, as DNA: TGTGCCAGTACGAAGGGGGTTACCCCCTCTTACAATGAGCAGTTCTTC.

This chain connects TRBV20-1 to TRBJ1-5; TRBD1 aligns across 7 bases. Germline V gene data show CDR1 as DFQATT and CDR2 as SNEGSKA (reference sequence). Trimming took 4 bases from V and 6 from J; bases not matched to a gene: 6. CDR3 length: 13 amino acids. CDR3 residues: CSAKDRASQPQHF. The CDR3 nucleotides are TGCAGTGCTAAAGACAGGGCCAGTCAGCCCCAGCATTTT.

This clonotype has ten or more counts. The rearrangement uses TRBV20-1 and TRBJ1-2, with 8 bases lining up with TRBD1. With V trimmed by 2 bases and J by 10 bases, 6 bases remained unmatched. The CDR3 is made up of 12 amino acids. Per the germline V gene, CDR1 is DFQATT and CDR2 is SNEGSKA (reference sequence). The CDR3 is CSARLDRANYTF. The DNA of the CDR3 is TGCAGTGCTAGATTGGACAGGGCGAACTACACCTTC.

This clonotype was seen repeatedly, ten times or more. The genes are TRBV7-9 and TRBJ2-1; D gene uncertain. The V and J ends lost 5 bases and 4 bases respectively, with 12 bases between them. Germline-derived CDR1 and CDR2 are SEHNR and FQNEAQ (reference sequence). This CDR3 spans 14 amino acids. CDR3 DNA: TGTGCCAGCAGCGTAGGAACTTTTTACAATGAGCAGTTCTTC. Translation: CASSVGTFYNEQFF. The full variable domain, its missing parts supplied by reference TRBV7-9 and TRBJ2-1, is DTGVSQNPRHKITKRGQNVTFRCDPISEHNRLYWYRQTLGQGPEFLTYFQNEAQLEKSRLLSDRFSAERPKGSFSTLEIQRTEQGDSAMYLCASSVGTFYNEQFFGPGTRLTVL.

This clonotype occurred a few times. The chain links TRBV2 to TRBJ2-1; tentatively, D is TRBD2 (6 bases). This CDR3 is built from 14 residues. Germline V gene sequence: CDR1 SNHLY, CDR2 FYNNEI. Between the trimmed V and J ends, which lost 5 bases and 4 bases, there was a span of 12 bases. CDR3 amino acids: CASSPWTTYNEQFF. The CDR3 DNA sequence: TGTGCCAGCAGTCCCTGGACTACTTACAATGAGCAGTTCTTC.

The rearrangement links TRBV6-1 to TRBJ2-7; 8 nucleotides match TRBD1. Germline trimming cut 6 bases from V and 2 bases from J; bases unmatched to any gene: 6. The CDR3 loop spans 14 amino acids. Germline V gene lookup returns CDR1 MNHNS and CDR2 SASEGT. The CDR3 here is CASRITGGPYEQYF. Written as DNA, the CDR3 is TGTGCCAGCAGGATAACAGGGGGACCCTACGAGCAGTACTTC.

The CDR3 nucleotides are TGTGCCAGCAGTCCCCGGCGGGGTGAAAAACTGTTTTTT. Translation: CASSPRRGEKLFF. The V call is TRBV2, the J call TRBJ1-4; D is unclear. Germline CDR1 is SNHLY and CDR2 is FYNNEI. This CDR3 has 13 amino acids. Trimming left V 5 bases short and J 7 bases short, with 11 bases between.

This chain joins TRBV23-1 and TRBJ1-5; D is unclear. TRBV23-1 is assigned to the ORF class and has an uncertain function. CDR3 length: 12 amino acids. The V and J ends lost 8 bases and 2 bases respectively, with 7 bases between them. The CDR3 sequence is CASVSGNQPQHF. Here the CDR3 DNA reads TGCGCCAGCGTTTCCGGCAATCAGCCCCAGCATTTT.

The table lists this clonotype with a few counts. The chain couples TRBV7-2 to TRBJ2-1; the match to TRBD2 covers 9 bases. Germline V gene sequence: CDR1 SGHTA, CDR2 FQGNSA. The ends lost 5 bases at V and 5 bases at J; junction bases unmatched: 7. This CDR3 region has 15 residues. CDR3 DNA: TGTGCCAGCAGCCCCCCGAGCGGGGGGAACAATGAGCAGTTCTTC. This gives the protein CASSPPSGGNNEQFF.

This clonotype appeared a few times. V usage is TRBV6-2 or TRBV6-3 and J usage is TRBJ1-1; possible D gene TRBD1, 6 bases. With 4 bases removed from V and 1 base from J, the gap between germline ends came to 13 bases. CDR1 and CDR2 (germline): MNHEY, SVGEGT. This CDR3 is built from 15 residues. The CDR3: CASSSGTLGNTEAFF. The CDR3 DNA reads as TGTGCCAGCAGTTCCGGGACACTGGGGAACACTGAAGCTTTCTTT.